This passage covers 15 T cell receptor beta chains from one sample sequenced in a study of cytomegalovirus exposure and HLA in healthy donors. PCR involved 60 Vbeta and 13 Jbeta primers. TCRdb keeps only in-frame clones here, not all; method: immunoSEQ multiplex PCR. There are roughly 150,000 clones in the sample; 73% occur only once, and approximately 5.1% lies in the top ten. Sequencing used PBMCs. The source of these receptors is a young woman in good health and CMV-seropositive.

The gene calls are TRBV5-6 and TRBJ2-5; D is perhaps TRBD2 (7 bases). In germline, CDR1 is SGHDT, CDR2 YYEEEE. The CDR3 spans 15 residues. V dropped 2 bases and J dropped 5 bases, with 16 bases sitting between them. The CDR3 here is CASSFLEGGDETQYF. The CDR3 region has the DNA TGTGCCAGCAGCTTTTTAGAGGGGGGGGACGAGACCCAGTACTTC.

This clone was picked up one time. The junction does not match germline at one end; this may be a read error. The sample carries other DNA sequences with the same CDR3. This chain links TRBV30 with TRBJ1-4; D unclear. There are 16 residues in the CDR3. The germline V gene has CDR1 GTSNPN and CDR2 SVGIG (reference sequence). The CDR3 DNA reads TGTGCCTGGAGTCCGGACCCGGGAGGGAAAGGTGAAAAATTGTTTTTT. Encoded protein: CAWSPDPGGKGEKLFF.

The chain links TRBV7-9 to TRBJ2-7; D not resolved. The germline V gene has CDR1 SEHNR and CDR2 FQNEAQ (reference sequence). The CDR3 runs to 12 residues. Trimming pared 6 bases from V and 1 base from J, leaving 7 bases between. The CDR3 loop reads CASSPGSYEQYF. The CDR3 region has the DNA TGTGCCAGCAGTCCAGGATCCTACGAGCAGTACTTC.

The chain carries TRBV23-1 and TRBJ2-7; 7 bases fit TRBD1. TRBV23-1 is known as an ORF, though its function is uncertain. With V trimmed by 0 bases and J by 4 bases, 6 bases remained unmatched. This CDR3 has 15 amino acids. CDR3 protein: CASSQSGNRGYEQYF. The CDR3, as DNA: TGCGCCAGCAGTCAATCGGGTAACAGGGGATACGAGCAGTACTTC.

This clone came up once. The CDR3 coding sequence is TGTGCCAGCAGCCAAGGTTCGGGTGGTGGTAATGAAAAACTGTTTTTT. Protein product: CASSQGSGGGNEKLFF. This sequence joins TRBV4-2 and TRBJ1-4; no clear D gene. The germline CDR1 and CDR2 sequences are LGHNA and YNFKEQ. CDR3 length: 16 amino acids. V was shortened by 1 base and J by 4 bases, with 13 bases between the two germline ends.

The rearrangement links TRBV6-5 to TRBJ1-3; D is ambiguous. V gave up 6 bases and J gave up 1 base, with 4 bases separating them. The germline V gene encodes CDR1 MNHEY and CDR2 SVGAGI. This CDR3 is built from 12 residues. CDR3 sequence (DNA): TGTGCCAGCAGGGCTTCTGGAAACACCATATATTTT. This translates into CASRASGNTIYF.

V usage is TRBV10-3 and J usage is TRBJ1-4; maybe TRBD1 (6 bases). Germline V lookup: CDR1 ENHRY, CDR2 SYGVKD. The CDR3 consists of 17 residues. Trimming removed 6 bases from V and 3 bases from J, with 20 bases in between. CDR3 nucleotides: TGTGCCATCAGCTCCCAACACTCAGGGGCCCCTAATGAAAAACTGTTTTTT. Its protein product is CAISSQHSGAPNEKLFF.

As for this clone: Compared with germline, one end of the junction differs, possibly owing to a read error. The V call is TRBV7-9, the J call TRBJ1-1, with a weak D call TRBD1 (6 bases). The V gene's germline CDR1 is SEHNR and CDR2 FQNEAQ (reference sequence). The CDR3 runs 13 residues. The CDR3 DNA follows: TGTTCCAGCAGCGGGGCAGGGGCAACTGAAGCTTTCTTT. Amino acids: CSSSGAGATEAFF.

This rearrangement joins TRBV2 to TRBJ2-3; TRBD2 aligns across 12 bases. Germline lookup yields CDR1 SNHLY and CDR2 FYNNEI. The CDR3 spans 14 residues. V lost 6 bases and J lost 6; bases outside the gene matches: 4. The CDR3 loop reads CASSDGTSGDTQYF. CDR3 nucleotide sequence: TGTGCCAGCAGCGACGGGACTAGCGGGGATACGCAGTATTTT.

CDR3 sequence (DNA): TGTGCCAGTGGAAGATTGAGGGGGAAGGGGAACACTGAAGCTTTCTTT. Translating gives CASGRLRGKGNTEAFF. The rearrangement uses TRBV2 and TRBJ1-1; weak D call: TRBD1 (6 bases). This CDR3 has 16 amino acids. V was trimmed by 9 bases and J by 1 base, leaving 21 bases between them. Germline V CDR1 and CDR2: SNHLY, FYNNEI. The whole variable domain, remainder taken from reference TRBV2 and TRBJ1-1, is EPEVTQTPSHQVTQMGQEVILRCVPISNHLYFYWYRQILGQKVEFLVSFYNNEISEKSEIFDDQFSVERPDGSNFTLKIRSTKLEDSAMYFCASGRLRGKGNTEAFFGQGTRLTVV.

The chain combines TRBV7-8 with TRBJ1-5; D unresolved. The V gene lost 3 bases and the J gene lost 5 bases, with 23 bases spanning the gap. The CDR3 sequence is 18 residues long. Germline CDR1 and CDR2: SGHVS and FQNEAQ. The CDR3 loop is CASSFRPSTKADYQPQHF. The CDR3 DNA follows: TGTGCCAGCAGCTTTCGTCCATCGACGAAGGCAGACTATCAGCCCCAGCATTTT.

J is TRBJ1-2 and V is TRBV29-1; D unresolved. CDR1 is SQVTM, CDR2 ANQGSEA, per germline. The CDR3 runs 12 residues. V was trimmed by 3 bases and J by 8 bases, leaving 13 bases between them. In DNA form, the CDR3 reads TGCAGCGTTGACCGGCAGGCCCCGGGCTACACCTTC. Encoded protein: CSVDRQAPGYTF.

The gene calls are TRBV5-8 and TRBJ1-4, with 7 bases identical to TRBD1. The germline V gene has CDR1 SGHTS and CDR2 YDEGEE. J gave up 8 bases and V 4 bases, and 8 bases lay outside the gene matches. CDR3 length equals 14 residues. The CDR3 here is CASSPHRGPEKLFF. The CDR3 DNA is TGTGCCAGCAGCCCACACAGGGGTCCGGAAAAACTGTTTTTT.

CDR3 loop: CASSERQGKSEQFF. The DNA of the CDR3 is TGTGCCAGCAGTGAACGACAGGGTAAGAGTGAGCAGTTCTTC. This chain uses TRBV2 with TRBJ2-1, with 7 positions matching TRBD1. Germline V gene sequence: CDR1 SNHLY, CDR2 FYNNEI. The CDR3 contains 14 residues. Unmatched junction bases numbered 7, after V lost 2 bases and J lost 9 bases.

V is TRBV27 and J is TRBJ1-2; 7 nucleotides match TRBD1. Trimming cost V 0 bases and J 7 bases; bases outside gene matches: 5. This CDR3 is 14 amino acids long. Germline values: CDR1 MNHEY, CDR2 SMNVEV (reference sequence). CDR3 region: CASSLSTGVVGYTF. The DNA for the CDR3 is TGTGCCAGCAGTTTATCCACAGGGGTAGTTGGCTACACCTTC.